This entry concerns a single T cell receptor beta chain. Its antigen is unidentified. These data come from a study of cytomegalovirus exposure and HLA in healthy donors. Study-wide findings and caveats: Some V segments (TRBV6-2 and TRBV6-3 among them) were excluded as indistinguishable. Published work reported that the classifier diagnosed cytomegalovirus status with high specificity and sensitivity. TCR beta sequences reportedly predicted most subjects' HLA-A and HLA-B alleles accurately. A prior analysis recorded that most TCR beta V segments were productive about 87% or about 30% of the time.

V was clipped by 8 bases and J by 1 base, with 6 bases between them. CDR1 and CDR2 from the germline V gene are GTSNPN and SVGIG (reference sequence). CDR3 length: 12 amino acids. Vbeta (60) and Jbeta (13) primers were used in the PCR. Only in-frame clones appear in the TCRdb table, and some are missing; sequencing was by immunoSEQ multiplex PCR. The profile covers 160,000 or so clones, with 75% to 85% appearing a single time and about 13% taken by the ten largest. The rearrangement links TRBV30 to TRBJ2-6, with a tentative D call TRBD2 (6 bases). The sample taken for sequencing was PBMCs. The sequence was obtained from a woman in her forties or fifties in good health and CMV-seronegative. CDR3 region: CARGSGANVLTF. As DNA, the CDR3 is TGTGCCCGGGGGTCTGGGGCCAACGTCCTGACTTTC.